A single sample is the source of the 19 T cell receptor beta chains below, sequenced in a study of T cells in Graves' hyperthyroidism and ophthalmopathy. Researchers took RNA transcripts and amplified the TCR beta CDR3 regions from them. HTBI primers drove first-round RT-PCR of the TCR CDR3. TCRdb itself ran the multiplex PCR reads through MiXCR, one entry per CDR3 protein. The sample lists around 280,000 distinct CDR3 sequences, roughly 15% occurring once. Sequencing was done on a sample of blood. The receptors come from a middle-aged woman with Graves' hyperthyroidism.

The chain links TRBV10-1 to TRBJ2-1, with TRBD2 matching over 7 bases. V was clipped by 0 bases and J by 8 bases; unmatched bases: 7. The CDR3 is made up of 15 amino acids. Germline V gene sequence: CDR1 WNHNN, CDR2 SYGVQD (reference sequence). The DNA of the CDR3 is TGCGCCAGCAGTGAGTCGGGAGGGGAATTGGATGAGCAGTTCTTC. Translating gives CASSESGGELDEQFF.

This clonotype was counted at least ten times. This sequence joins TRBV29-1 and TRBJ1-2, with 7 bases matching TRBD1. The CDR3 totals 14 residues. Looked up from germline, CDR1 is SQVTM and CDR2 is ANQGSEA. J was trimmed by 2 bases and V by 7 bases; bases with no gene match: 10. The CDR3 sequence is CSAARDRMNYGYTF. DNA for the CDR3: TGCAGCGCGGCCCGGGACAGAATGAACTATGGCTACACCTTC.

Written as DNA, the CDR3 is TGCGCCAGCAGCTTGCTCCCTAGCGGGAGGCAGAACACCGGGGAGCTGTTTTTT. Its translation is CASSLLPSGRQNTGELFF. The chain joins TRBV5-1 to TRBJ2-2, with 11 nucleotides matching TRBD2. J gave up 1 base and V 1 base, and 6 bases lay outside the gene matches. Germline values: CDR1 SGHRS, CDR2 YFSETQ. CDR3 length equals 18 residues.

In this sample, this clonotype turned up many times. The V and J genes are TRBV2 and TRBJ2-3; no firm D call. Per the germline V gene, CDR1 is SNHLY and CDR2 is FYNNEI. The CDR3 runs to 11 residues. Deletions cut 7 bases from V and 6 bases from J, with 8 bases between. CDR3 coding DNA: TGTGCCAGCACGGTGTTTGATACGCAGTATTTT. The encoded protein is CASTVFDTQYF.

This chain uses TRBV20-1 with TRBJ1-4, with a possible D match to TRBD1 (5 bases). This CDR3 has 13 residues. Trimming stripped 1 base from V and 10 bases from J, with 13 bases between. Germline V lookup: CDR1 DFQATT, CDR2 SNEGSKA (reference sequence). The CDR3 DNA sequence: TGCAGTGCTAGAGCCCCCGGGACTGGAAAACTGTTTTTT. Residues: CSARAPGTGKLFF.

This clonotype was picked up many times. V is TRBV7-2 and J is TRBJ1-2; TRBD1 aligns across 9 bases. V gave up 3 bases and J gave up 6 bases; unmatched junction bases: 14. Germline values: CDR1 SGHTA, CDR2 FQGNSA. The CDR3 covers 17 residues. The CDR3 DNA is TGTGCCAGCAGCTTCACCTCGGGGCCGACAGGGGGAGATGGCTACACCTTC. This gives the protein CASSFTSGPTGGDGYTF.

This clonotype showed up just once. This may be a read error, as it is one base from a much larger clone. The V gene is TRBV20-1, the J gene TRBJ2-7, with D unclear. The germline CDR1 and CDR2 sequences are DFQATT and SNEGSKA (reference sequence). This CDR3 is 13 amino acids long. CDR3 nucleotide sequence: TGCGGTGCTACAGCGCCCCACTCCTACGAGCAGTACTTC. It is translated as CGATAPHSYEQYF.

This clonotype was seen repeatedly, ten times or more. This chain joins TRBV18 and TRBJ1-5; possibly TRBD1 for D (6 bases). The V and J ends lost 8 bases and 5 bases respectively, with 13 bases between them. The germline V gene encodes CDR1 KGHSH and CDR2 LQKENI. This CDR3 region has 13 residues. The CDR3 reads CASSRGWDQPQHF. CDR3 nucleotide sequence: TGTGCCAGCAGCAGGGGTTGGGATCAGCCCCAGCATTTT.

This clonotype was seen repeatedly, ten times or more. The CDR3 sequence: CASSYGGLSEQYF. The DNA of the CDR3 is TGTGCCAGCAGTTACGGGGGACTAAGCGAGCAGTACTTC. J is TRBJ2-7 and V is TRBV6-5; 7 positions agree with TRBD2. Germline-derived CDR1 and CDR2 are MNHEY and SVGAGI. This CDR3 spans 13 amino acids. V shed 2 bases and J 6 bases; nucleotides not matched to a gene: 4.

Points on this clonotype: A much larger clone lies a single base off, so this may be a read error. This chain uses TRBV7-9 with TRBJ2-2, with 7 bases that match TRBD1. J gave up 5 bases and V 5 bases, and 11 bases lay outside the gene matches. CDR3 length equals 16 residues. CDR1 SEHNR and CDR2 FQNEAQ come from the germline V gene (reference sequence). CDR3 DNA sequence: TGTGCCAGCAGCAGTTACAGGGGAAGAGGGACCGGGGAGCTGTTTTTT. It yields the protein CASSSYRGRGTGELFF.

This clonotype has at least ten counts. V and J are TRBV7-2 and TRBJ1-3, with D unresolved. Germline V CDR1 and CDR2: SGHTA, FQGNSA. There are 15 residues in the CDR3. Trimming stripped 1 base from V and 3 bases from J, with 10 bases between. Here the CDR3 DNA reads TGTGCCAGCAGCTTAGATACGAGGCTTGGAAACACCATATATTTT. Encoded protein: CASSLDTRLGNTIYF.

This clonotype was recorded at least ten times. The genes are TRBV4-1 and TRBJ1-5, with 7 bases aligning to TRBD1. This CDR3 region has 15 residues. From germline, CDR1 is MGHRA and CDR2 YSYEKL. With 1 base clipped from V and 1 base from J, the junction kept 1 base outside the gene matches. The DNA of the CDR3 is TGCGCCAGCAGCCAAGGGGACAGCAGCAATCAGCCCCAGCATTTT. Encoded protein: CASSQGDSSNQPQHF.

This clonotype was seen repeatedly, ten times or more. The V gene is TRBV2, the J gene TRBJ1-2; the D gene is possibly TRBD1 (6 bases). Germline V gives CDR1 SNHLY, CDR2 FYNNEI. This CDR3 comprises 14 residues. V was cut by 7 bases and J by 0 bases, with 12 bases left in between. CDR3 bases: TGTGCCAGCAAGGGGGGGGGGCCTAACTATGGCTACACCTTC. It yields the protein CASKGGGPNYGYTF.

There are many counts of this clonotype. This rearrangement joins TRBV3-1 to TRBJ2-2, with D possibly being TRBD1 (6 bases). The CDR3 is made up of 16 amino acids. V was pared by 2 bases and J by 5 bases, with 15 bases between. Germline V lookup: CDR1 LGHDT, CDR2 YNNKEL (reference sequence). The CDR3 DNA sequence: TGTGCCAGCAGCCAACCAACGACAGGAAGAACCGGGGAGCTGTTTTTT. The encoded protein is CASSQPTTGRTGELFF.

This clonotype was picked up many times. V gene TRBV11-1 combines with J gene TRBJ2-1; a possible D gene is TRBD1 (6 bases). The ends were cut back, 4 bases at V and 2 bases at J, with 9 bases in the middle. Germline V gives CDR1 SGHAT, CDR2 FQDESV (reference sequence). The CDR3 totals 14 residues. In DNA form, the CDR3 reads TGTGCCAGCAGCTCCAGGGGAACCTACAATGAGCAGTTCTTC. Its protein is CASSSRGTYNEQFF.

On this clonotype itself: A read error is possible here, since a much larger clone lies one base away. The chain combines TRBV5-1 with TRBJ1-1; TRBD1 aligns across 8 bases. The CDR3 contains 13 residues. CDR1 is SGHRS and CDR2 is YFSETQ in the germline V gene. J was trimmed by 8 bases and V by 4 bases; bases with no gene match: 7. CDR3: CASSPRQGQEAFF. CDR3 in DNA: TGCGCCAGCAGCCCGCGACAGGGGCAAGAAGCTTTCTTT.

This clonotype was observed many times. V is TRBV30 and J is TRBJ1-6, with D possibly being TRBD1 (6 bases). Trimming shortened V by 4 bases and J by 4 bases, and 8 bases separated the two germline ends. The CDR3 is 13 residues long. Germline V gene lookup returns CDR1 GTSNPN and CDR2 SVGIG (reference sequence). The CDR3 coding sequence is TGTGCCTGGACTACAGGGTATAATTCACCCCTCCACTTT. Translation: CAWTTGYNSPLHF.

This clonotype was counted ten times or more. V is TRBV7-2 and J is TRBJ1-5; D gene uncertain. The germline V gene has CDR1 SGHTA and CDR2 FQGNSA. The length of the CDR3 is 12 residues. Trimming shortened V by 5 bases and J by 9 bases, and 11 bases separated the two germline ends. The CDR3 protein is CASSPREGPQHF. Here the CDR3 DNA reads TGTGCCAGCAGCCCCCGAGAGGGGCCCCAGCATTTT. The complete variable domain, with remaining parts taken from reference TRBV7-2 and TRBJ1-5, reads GAGVSQSPSNKVTEKGKDVELRCDPISGHTALYWYRQSLGQGLEFLIYFQGNSAPDKSGLPSDRFSAERTGGSVSTLTIQRTQQEDSAVYLCASSPREGPQHFGDGTRLSIL.

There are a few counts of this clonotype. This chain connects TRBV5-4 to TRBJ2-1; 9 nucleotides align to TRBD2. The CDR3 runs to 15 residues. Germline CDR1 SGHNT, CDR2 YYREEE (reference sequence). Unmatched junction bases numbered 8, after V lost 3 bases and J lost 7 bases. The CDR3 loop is CASSSAGGGLNEQFF. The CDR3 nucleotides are TGTGCCAGCAGCTCAGCGGGAGGAGGATTAAATGAGCAGTTCTTC. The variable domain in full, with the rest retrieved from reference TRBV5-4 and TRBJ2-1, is ETGVTQSPTHLIKTRGQQVTLRCSSQSGHNTVSWYQQALGQGPQFIFQYYREEENGRGNFPPRFSGLQFPNYSSELNVNALELDDSALYLCASSSAGGGLNEQFFGPGTRLTVL.